These T cell receptor beta chains were read from a single sample in a study of blood T cell repertoires in COVID-19. Method: immunoSEQ multiplex PCR; TCRdb's copy keeps in-frame clones and lacks some. The table shows roughly 200,000 clones, with 80% to 95% occurring only once. The sample taken for sequencing was peripheral blood. These receptors came from a man between 50 and 59 years old with acute or convalescent COVID-19. Both conserved end residues are trimmed from each CDR3. The listing skips clone size in some rows; elsewhere it reads once, few, many or a size class.

>TRBV6-5|-
ASSYSRGEYIQY
>TRBV7-2|-
ASSLAWSRRETQY
>TRBV27|-
ASSLREGNTIY
>TRBV7-2|-
ASSLESAGGFLAKNIQY
>TRBV27|-
ASSPPAESTDTQY
>TRBV9|-
ASARLAGGGYQETQY
>TRBV20-1|once
SASNRGLTEAF
>TRBV28|-
ASSLSQDYEQY
>TRBV11-2|-
ASSLLGLAGVTGELF
>TRBV9|-
ASSARAGGSYNEQF
>TRBV30|-
AWSRGQGVSGYT
>TRBV7-3|-
ASSITRVSNTGELF
>TRBV29-1|-
SVGALGGTDTQY
>TRBV11-2|-
ASSPQGSFTGELF
>TRBV5-1|-
ASRVWTGAGYGYT
>TRBV9|-
ASSEISGGAGNEQF
>TRBV5-4|-
ASSSRETQY
>TRBV5-6|-
ASSLRDRAEGVLT
>TRBV21-1|-
ASRLQGAARETQY
>TRBV7-9|-
ASSPRQGWDTEAF
>TRBV11-2|-
ASSFGGLAGDTQY
>TRBV3-1/TRBV3-2|-
ASSPPTDDPYGYT
>TRBV3-1/TRBV3-2|-
ASSQDWRQVVGIEAF
>TRBV28|-
ASSLYLAGESDTQY
>TRBV7-2|-
ASSTQGAPRHEQY
>TRBV27|-
ASSRSGVWHQPQH
>TRBV5-6|-
ASSLGGGVETQY
>TRBV6-5|-
ASSHRGNQPQH
>TRBV2|-
ASSLNEKLF
>TRBV3-1/TRBV3-2|-
ASSQPTSGRSEQY
>TRBV27|once
ASSIAGNYGYT
>TRBV2|-
ASRALAGSGEQF
>TRBV3-1/TRBV3-2|-
ASSQGQGPWSPLH
>TRBV6-5|-
ASSYGTSNSPLH
>TRBV24-1|-
ATSDIHGDQPQH
>TRBV19|-
ASSAPGQGVTDTQY